A single sample is the source of the 21 T cell receptor beta chains below, sequenced in a study of blood T cells in healthy people across ages. Together with a sample-barcoded 5' primer, a J-beta primer mix was included in a second PCR lasting roughly 6 to 12 cycles. TCRdb processed the 5' RACE reads anew with MiXCR; each CDR3 protein has one entry. This sample has more than 1,400,000 distinct CDR3 sequences, with around 39% found just once. The sample was blood. The receptors were gathered from a woman aged 18-30 years in good health.

The chain uses TRBV21-1 and TRBJ2-4; TRBD2 reflects the table's D call only, with no check against the DNA. The DNA end favors TRBJ2-7, so the J call may be wrong. TRBV21-1 constitutes a pseudogene. This CDR3 comprises 17 residues. The CDR3 here is CASSKVITASGRPEQYF. The CDR3 DNA reads TGTGCCAGCAGCAAAGTGATTACGGCTAGCGGGAGACCCGAGCAGTACTTC.

The chain links TRBV6-2 or TRBV6-3 to TRBJ2-1; no firm D call. This CDR3 has 15 residues. Deletions cut 1 base from V and 9 bases from J, with 16 bases between. The V gene's germline CDR1 is MNHEY and CDR2 SVGEGT. CDR3 loop: CASSYLRGVVPEQFF. CDR3 bases: TGTGCCAGCAGTTACTTACGAGGAGTGGTCCCTGAGCAGTTCTTC.

This clonotype was detected only a few times. The CDR3: CASSLVTSSVEQYF. The CDR3 DNA follows: TGTGCCAGCAGCTTAGTGACTAGCTCGGTAGAGCAGTACTTC. The chain has TRBV7-9 and TRBJ2-7; 7 nucleotides match TRBD2. With V trimmed by 1 base and J by 7 bases, 7 bases remained unmatched. Per germline, CDR1 SEHNR and CDR2 FQNEAQ (reference sequence). CDR3 length: 14 amino acids. The variable domain in full, completed from reference TRBV7-9 and TRBJ2-7, reads DTGVSQNPRHKITKRGQNVTFRCDPISEHNRLYWYRQTLGQGPEFLTYFQNEAQLEKSRLLSDRFSAERPKGSFSTLEIQRTEQGDSAMYLCASSLVTSSVEQYFGPGTRLTVT.

The chain combines TRBV5-1 with TRBJ2-1; 10 nucleotides align to TRBD2. CDR3 length: 19 amino acids. The J segment lost 6 bases and the V segment lost 0 bases, leaving 15 bases of the junction unmatched. Germline V gene data show CDR1 as SGHRS and CDR2 as YFSETQ. CDR3 DNA: TGCGCCAGCAGCTTGGGTGGGACTAGCGCTCGCTTACAGGGCAATGAGCAGTTCTTC. Translating gives CASSLGGTSARLQGNEQFF.

This clonotype was seen more than once but under ten times. The chain uses TRBV25-1 and TRBJ2-2, with D maybe TRBD1 (5 bases). From germline, CDR1 is MGHDK and CDR2 SYGVNS. V was clipped by 1 base and J by 7 bases, with 10 bases between them. The CDR3 has 14 residues. CDR3 residues: CASSEFQGDGELFF. The CDR3 DNA is TGTGCCAGCAGTGAATTCCAGGGTGACGGGGAGCTGTTTTTT.

V usage is TRBV5-1 and J usage is TRBJ2-1, with TRBD2 matching over 10 bases. Germline V lookup: CDR1 SGHRS, CDR2 YFSETQ. V lost 4 bases and J lost 7; bases outside the gene matches: 8. The length of the CDR3 is 15 residues. The CDR3 DNA sequence: TGCGCCAGCAGCGAAGGGACTAGCGTGGCGAATGAGCAGTTCTTC. It encodes CASSEGTSVANEQFF.

This chain links TRBV10-2 with TRBJ2-3; no firm D call. This CDR3 contains 14 residues. Per germline, CDR1 WSHSY and CDR2 SAAADI. V gave up 5 bases and J gave up 4 bases, with 13 bases separating them. The CDR3 is CASSHFVMADTQYF. CDR3 bases: TGCGCCAGCAGTCATTTCGTTATGGCAGATACGCAGTATTTT.

The V call is TRBV7-2, the J call TRBJ2-7; maybe TRBD1 (6 bases). The CDR3 runs 16 residues. V was clipped by 7 bases and J by 0 bases, with 19 bases between them. Germline values: CDR1 SGHTA, CDR2 FQGNSA. Written as DNA, the CDR3 is TGTGCCAGCAACAAACCAGGGGCCACGAGCTCCTACGAGCAGTACTTC. It encodes CASNKPGATSSYEQYF.

This clonotype occurred many times. The chain is built from TRBV13 and TRBJ1-2; a weak D match, TRBD1 (5 bases). CDR3 length equals 15 residues. Trimming removed 2 bases from V and 4 bases from J, with 14 bases in between. Germline-derived CDR1 and CDR2 are PRHDT and FYEKMQ (reference sequence). The CDR3 sequence is CASSLRQGRGYGYTF. The CDR3 DNA reads TGTGCCAGCAGCTTACGCCAGGGAAGAGGCTATGGCTACACCTTC.

Only one count was recorded for this clonotype. V and J are TRBV20-1 and TRBJ2-5, with D unclear. V lost 4 bases and J lost 11, with 14 bases in between. The CDR3 spans 11 residues. Germline loops: CDR1 DFQATT, CDR2 SNEGSKA (reference sequence). CDR3 protein: CSAILVDEQYF. The CDR3 DNA follows: TGCAGTGCTATATTGGTAGATGAGCAGTACTTC.

This chain connects TRBV20-1 to TRBJ1-2; D is undetermined. The CDR3 is made up of 14 amino acids. CDR1 DFQATT and CDR2 SNEGSKA come from the germline V gene (reference sequence). The germline V and J ends were trimmed by 0 bases and 4 bases, with 12 bases remaining between them. The CDR3 here is CSARENGEGYGYTF. The CDR3, as DNA: TGCAGTGCTAGAGAGAACGGGGAGGGCTATGGCTACACCTTC.

This chain joins TRBV20-1 and TRBJ1-1, with D possibly being TRBD1 (6 bases). The length of the CDR3 is 14 residues. Germline V gene lookup returns CDR1 DFQATT and CDR2 SNEGSKA (reference sequence). V lost 0 bases, J lost 7 bases, and 15 bases lay in between. Here the CDR3 DNA reads TGCAGTGCTAGAGAGGAGGTGGGGGCGGATGAAGCTTTCTTT. It specifies CSAREEVGADEAFF.

This clonotype has just a few counts. This chain links TRBV20-1 with TRBJ1-1; 8 nucleotides align to TRBD1. This CDR3 is 12 amino acids long. Unmatched junction bases numbered 5, after V lost 7 bases and J lost 4 bases. Per germline, CDR1 DFQATT and CDR2 SNEGSKA (reference sequence). The CDR3: CSVGQGTTEAFF. CDR3 DNA sequence: TGCAGTGTTGGACAGGGCACCACTGAAGCTTTCTTT.

The genes are TRBV2 and TRBJ2-5; 8 nucleotides agree with TRBD1. The last part of the DNA fits TRBJ2-7 better; the J call may be wrong. This CDR3 is built from 15 residues. CDR1 and CDR2 (germline): SNHLY, FYNNEI. This chain's CDR3 is CASSARGREVYEQYF. The CDR3 DNA reads TGTGCCAGCAGTGCCAGGGGGCGAGAGGTCTACGAGCAGTACTTC.

The gene calls are TRBV27 and TRBJ1-2; 7 bases align to TRBD1. The length of the CDR3 is 15 residues. CDR1 and CDR2 from the germline V gene are MNHEY and SMNVEV (reference sequence). The V and J ends lost 0 bases and 6 bases, in that order; junction bases with no gene match: 7. Here the CDR3 reads CASSLSEDRKNGYTF. In DNA form, the CDR3 reads TGTGCCAGCAGTTTATCGGAGGACAGGAAGAATGGCTACACCTTC.

This clonotype was counted a few times. V and J are TRBV20-1 and TRBJ2-3; D ambiguous. The germline V gene has CDR1 DFQATT and CDR2 SNEGSKA (reference sequence). The CDR3 length is 14 residues. The V end lost 6 bases, the J end lost 2 bases, and 15 bases lay between the germline ends. The CDR3 bases are TGCAGTGCCTGTACTCCCTTGATCACAGATACGCAGTATTTT. It codes for CSACTPLITDTQYF.

This clonotype has just a few counts. This rearrangement joins TRBV3-1 to TRBJ1-2; TRBD1 agrees at 9 bases. CDR3 length equals 15 residues. Germline lookup yields CDR1 LGHDT and CDR2 YNNKEL (reference sequence). Germline trimming cut 0 bases from V and 2 bases from J; bases unmatched to any gene: 1. This chain's CDR3 is CASSQEGTGNYGYTF. As DNA, the CDR3 is TGTGCCAGCAGCCAAGAAGGGACAGGGAACTATGGCTACACCTTC.

The CDR3 spells CASSYGTGMNNEQFF. CDR3 DNA: TGTGCCAGCAGTTACGGGACAGGGATGAACAATGAGCAGTTCTTC. This sequence joins TRBV6-5 and TRBJ2-1; 9 bases are shared with TRBD1. The CDR3 contains 15 residues. CDR1 and CDR2 (germline): MNHEY, SVGAGI. V dropped 2 bases and J dropped 5; count of bases not matched to a gene: 4.

This clonotype was observed many times. The V and J genes are TRBV7-2 and TRBJ2-3; TRBD2 agrees at 7 bases. Germline V gene lookup returns CDR1 SGHTA and CDR2 FQGNSA. The V gene end was trimmed by 6 bases and the J gene end by 0 bases; junction bases not matched to a gene: 9. The CDR3 sequence is 16 residues long. The chain's CDR3 is CASSSLAGTSTDTQYF. The CDR3 bases are TGTGCCAGCAGTTCCTTAGCGGGTACAAGCACAGATACGCAGTATTTT.

This clonotype was counted a few times. The chain links TRBV6-5 to TRBJ1-2; D not certain. Germline CDR1 MNHEY, CDR2 SVGAGI. V dropped 0 bases and J dropped 7 bases, with 18 bases sitting between them. The CDR3 contains 16 residues. The CDR3 DNA reads as TGTGCCAGCAGTTACTCGTTAAGTGGCCCCCCGGGTGGCTACACCTTC. Amino acid sequence: CASSYSLSGPPGGYTF.

The chain joins TRBV7-9 to TRBJ1-2; 10 bases agree with TRBD1. Looked up from germline, CDR1 is SEHNR and CDR2 is FQNEAQ (reference sequence). The CDR3 consists of 14 residues. V trimming: 5 bases; J trimming: 5 bases; junction bases outside the gene matches: 5. CDR3 region: CASSRGQGEYGYTF. For the CDR3, the DNA is TGTGCCAGCAGCCGCGGACAGGGGGAGTATGGCTACACCTTC.